This TCR beta chain was obtained from a study of blood T cell repertoires in COVID-19. Study overall: The United States, Italy and Spain provided the acute and convalescent COVID-19 samples. From T cells, B-cell-depleted T cells, or PBMCs came the material, which was cDNA or gDNA.

This table comes from immunoSEQ multiplex PCR, and its TCRdb copy is limited to in-frame clones, with some not included. The sample gives some 290,000 clones, about 85% of which show up once; 2% to 2.5% is in the top ten. Source material: peripheral blood. This clonotype was obtained from a woman aged 45-59 years who had recovered from COVID-19.

The CDR3 protein is CASSSYGDTYGYTF. DNA for the CDR3: TGTGCCAGTAGTAGTTACGGGGACACCTATGGCTACACCTTC. J is TRBJ1-2 and V is TRBV19; a possible D gene is TRBD1 (6 bases). Germline loops: CDR1 LNHDA, CDR2 SQIVND (reference sequence). The CDR3 length is 14 residues. V was cut by 4 bases and J by 4 bases, with 13 bases left in between.